This T cell receptor (beta chain) was sequenced for a study of identifying expanded T cells in peripheral blood. Here immunoSEQ multiplex PCR was the method, and the copy in TCRdb shows in-frame clones only, minus some. The sample yields around 90,000 clones, approximately 89% seen once. This clone was counted a few times. The V gene lost 7 bases and the J gene lost 0 bases, with 12 bases spanning the gap. The germline V gene has CDR1 SGHRS and CDR2 YFSETQ. The CDR3 runs to 14 residues. The chain couples TRBV5-1 to TRBJ2-3; D might be TRBD2 (5 bases). This TCR came from a person aged 18-69 years in good health. Sequencing input: blood. CDR3 in amino acids: CASRWRGSTDTQYF. The DNA of the CDR3 is TGCGCCAGCCGGTGGCGCGGGAGCACAGATACGCAGTATTTT. Full variable domain (remainder filled in from reference TRBV5-1 and TRBJ2-3): KAGVTQTPRYLIKTRGQQVTLSCSPISGHRSVSWYQQTPGQGLQFLFEYFSETQRNKGNFPGRFSGRQFSNSRSEMNVSTLELGDSALYLCASRWRGSTDTQYFGPGTRLTVL.